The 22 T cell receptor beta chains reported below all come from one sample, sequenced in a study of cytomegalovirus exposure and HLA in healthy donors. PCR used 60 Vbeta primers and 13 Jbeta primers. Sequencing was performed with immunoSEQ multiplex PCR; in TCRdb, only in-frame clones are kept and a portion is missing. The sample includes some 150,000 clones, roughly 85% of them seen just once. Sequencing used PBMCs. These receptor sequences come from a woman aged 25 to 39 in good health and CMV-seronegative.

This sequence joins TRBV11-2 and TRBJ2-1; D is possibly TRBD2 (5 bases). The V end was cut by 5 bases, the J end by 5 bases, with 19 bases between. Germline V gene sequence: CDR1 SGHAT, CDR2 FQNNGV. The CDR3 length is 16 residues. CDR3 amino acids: CASSAVALTTNNEQFF. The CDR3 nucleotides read TGTGCCAGCAGCGCCGTCGCTCTGACTACCAACAATGAGCAGTTCTTC.

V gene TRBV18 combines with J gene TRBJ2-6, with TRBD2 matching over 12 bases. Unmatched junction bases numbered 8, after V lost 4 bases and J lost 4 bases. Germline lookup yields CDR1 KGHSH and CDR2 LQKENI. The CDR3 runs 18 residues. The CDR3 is CASSQRLAGEAGANVLTF. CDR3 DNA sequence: TGTGCCAGCTCACAGAGACTAGCGGGGGAAGCGGGGGCCAACGTCCTGACTTTC.

The CDR3 DNA sequence: TGTGCCTGGAGACGCGTGAATGAGCAGTTCTTC. This gives the protein CAWRRVNEQFF. The V call is TRBV30, the J call TRBJ2-1; D not certain. The CDR3 has 11 amino acids. V lost 3 bases to trimming and J lost 7 bases, with 7 bases between them. Per the germline V gene, CDR1 is GTSNPN and CDR2 is SVGIG (reference sequence).

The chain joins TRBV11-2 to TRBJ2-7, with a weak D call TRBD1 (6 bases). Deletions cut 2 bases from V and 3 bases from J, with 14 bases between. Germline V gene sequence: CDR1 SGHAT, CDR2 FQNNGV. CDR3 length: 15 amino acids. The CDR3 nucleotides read TGTGCCAGCAGCTTAACACAGGACAGTTACTACGAGCAGTACTTC. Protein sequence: CASSLTQDSYYEQYF.

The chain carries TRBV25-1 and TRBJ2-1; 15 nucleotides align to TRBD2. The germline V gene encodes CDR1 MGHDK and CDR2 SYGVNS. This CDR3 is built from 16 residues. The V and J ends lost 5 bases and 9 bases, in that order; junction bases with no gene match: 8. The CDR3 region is CASSRGLAGGLGEQFF. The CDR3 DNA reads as TGTGCCAGCAGTAGGGGACTAGCGGGGGGCTTAGGTGAGCAGTTCTTC.

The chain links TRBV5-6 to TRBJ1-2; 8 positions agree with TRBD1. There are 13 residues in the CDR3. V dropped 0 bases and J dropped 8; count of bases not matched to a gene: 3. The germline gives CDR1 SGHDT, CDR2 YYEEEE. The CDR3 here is CASSLGTGSGYTF. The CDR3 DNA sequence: TGTGCCAGCAGCTTGGGGACAGGGTCCGGCTACACCTTC.

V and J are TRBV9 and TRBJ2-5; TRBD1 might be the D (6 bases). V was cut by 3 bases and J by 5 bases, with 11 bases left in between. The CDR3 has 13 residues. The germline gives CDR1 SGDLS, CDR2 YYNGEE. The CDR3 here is CASSAGVRETQYF. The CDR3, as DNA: TGTGCCAGCAGCGCAGGGGTTCGGGAGACCCAGTACTTC.

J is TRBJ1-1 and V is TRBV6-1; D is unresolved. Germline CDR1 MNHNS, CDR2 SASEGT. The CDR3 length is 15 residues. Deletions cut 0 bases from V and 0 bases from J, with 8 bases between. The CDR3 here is CASSEAPGMNTEAFF. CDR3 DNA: TGTGCCAGCAGTGAAGCACCGGGAATGAACACTGAAGCTTTCTTT.

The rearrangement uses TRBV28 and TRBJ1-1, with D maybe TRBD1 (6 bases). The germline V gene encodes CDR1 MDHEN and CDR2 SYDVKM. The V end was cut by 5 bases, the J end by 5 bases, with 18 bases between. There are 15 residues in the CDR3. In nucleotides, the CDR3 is TGTGCCAGCAGTGCGACAGGAGGCGCTAGTACTGAAGCTTTCTTT. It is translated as CASSATGGASTEAFF.

In DNA, the CDR3 is TGTGCCAGCAGACGAGGGGGCCCTGGCTACAATGAGCAGTTCTTC. This gives the protein CASRRGGPGYNEQFF. The V call is TRBV27, the J call TRBJ2-1; TRBD1 agrees at 7 bases. CDR1 is MNHEY and CDR2 is SMNVEV in the germline V gene (reference sequence). The CDR3 is 15 amino acids. J lost 3 bases, V lost 6 bases, and 8 bases had no gene match.

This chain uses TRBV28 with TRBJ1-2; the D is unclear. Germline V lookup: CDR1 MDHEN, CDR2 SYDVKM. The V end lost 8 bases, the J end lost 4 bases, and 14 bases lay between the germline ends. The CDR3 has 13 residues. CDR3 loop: CASWRTAGYGYTF. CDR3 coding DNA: TGTGCCAGCTGGAGGACCGCCGGCTATGGCTACACCTTC.

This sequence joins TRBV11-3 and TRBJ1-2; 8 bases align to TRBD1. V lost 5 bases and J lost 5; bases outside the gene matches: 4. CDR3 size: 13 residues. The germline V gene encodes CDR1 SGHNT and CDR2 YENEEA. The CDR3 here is CASSTRTGYGYTF. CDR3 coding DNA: TGTGCCAGCAGCACCCGGACAGGGTATGGCTACACCTTC.

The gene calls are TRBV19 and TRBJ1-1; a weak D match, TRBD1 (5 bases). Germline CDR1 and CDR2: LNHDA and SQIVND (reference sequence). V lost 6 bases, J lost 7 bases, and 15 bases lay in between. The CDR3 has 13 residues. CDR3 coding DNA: TGTGCCAGTAGCTCACAGGTGAAGTTTGAAGCTTTCTTT. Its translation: CASSSQVKFEAFF.

The CDR3, as DNA: TGTGCCAGCAGCTTAGGTGCCGGGGGCTACGAGCAGTACTTC. The encoded protein is CASSLGAGGYEQYF. J is TRBJ2-7 and V is TRBV11-2; possible D gene TRBD2, 6 bases. The germline V and J ends were trimmed by 1 base and 3 bases, with 10 bases remaining between them. This CDR3 spans 14 amino acids. Germline loops: CDR1 SGHAT, CDR2 FQNNGV.

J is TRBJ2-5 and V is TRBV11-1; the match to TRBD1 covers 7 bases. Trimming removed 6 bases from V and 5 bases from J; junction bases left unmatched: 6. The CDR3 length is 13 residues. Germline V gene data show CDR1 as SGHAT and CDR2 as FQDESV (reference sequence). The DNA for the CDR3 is TGTGCCAGCAGACCCGGGACAGTGGAGACCCAGTACTTC. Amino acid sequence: CASRPGTVETQYF.

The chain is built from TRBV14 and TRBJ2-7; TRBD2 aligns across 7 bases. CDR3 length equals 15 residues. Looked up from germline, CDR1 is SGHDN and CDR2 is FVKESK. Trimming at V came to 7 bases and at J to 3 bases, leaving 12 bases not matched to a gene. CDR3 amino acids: CASNLGGTGYYEQYF. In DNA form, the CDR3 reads TGTGCCAGCAATTTGGGGGGGACGGGATACTACGAGCAGTACTTC.

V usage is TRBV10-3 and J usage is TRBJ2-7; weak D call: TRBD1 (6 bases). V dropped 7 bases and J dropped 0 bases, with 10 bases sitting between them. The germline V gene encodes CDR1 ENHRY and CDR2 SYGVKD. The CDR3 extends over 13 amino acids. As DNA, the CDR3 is TGTGCCATCAACAGGGAGCCCTCCTACGAGCAGTACTTC. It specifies CAINREPSYEQYF.

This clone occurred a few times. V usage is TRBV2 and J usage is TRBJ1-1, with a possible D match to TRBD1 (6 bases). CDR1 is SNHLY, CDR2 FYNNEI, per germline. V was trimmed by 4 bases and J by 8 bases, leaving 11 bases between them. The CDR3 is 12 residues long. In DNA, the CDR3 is TGTGCCAGCAGTGGGACAGCCGCCGAAGCTTTCTTT. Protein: CASSGTAAEAFF.

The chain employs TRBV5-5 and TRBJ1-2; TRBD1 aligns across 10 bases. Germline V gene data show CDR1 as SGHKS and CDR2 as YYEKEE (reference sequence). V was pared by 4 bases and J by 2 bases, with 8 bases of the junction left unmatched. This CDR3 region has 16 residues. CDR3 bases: TGTGCCAGCAGCGAACTTCCGGGACAGGGGAACTATGGCTACACCTTC. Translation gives CASSELPGQGNYGYTF.

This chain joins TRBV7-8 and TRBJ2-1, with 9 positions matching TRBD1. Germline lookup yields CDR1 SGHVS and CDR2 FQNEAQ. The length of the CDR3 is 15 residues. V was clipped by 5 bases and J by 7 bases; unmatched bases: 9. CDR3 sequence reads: CASSTQGALQNEQFF. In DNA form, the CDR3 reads TGTGCCAGCAGCACACAGGGGGCCCTTCAAAATGAGCAGTTCTTC.

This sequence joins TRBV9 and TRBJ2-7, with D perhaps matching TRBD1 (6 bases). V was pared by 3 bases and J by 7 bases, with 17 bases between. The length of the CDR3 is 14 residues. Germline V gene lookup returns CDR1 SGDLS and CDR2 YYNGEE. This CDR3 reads CASSARQEATEQYF. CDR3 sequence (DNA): TGTGCCAGCAGCGCAAGACAGGAAGCTACGGAGCAGTACTTC.

Here the CDR3 reads CASSRSTTNEKLFF. CDR3 DNA sequence: TGCGCCAGCAGCCGGTCTACAACTAATGAAAAACTGTTTTTT. The rearrangement joins TRBV5-1 to TRBJ1-4; D not certain. The CDR3 contains 14 residues. V was cut by 4 bases and J by 0 bases, with 7 bases left in between. Germline CDR1 and CDR2: SGHRS and YFSETQ.